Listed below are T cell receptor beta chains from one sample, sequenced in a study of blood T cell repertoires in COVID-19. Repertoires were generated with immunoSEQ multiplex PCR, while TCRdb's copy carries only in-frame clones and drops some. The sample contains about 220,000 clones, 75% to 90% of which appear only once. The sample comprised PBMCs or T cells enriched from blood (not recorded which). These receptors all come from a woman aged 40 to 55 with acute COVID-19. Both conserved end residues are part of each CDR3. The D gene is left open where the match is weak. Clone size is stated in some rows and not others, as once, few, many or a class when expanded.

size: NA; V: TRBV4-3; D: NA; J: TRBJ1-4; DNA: TGCGCCAGCAGCCAAGATCTCAGGGGAGGGAGATCAAATGAAAAACTGTTTTTT; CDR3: CASSQDLRGGRSNEKLFF
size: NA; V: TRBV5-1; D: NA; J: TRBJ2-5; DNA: TGCGCCAGCAGCCAGGACACTCAAGAGACCCAGTACTTC; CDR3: CASSQDTQETQYF
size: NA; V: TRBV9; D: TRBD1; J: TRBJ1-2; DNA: TGTGCCAGCAGCGGGACAGGGGGCTTCTATGGCTACACCTTC; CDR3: CASSGTGGFYGYTF
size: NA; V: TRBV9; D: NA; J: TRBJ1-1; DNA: TGTGCCAGCAGCGTAGGCGGAGGAAGCGAAGCTTTCTTT; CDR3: CASSVGGGSEAFF
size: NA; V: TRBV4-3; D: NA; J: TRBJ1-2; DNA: TGCGCCAGCAGCCGAGACAACGGGAACTATGGCTACACCTTC; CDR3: CASSRDNGNYGYTF
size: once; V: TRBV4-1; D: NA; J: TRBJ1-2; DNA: TGCGCCAGCAGCACCGCCGCTACAGGGTCAGGGCTCTATGGCTACACCTTC; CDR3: CASSTAATGSGLYGYTF
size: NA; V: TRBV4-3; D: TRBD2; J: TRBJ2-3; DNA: TGCGCCAGCAGCCAAGATTGGACTAGCGAGACAGATACGCAGTATTTT; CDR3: CASSQDWTSETDTQYF
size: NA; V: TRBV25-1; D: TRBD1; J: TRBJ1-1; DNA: TGTGCCAGCAGTGACCGTCCCGGGACAGGGCACTGGGGCACTGAAGCTTTCTTT; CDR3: CASSDRPGTGHWGTEAFF
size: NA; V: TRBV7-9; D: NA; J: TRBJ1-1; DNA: TGTGCCAGCAGCTTAGCACAGTTGAACACTGAAGCTTTCTTT; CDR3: CASSLAQLNTEAFF
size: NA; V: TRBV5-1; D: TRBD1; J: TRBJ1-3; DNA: TGCGCCAGCAGCTTGGGGACAGGTACCTACTCGAGCTCTGGAAACACCATATATTTT; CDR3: CASSLGTGTYSSSGNTIYF
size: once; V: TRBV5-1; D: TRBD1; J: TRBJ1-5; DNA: TGCGCCAGCAGCCCGGGCGCAGGGGGAGGCAATCAGCCCCAGCATTTT; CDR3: CASSPGAGGGNQPQHF
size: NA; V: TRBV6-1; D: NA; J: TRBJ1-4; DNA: TGTGCCAGCAGTGAATCTCACCAGGGGAAGGGACTGTTTTTT; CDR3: CASSESHQGKGLFF
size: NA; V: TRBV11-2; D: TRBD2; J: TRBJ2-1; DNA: TGTGCCAGCAGACGGGCGGGGGGGACCGAGGAGCAGTTCTTC; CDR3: CASRRAGGTEEQFF
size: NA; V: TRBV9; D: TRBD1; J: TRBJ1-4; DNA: TGTGCCAGCAGCGCTCAAGGGGGCGGCTCTGAAAAACTGTTTTTT; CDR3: CASSAQGGGSEKLFF
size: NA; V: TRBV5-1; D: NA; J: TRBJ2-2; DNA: TGCGCCAGCAGCTCAGCAGGGGGGTACACCGGGGAGCTGTTTTTT; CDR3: CASSSAGGYTGELFF
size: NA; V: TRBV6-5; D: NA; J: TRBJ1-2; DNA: TGTGCCAGCAGTTACTCTTCAGACACCCAGTATGGCTACACCTTC; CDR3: CASSYSSDTQYGYTF
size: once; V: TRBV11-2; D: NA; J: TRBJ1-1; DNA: TGTGCCAGCAGCTTAGAGAGCAGGGCTGAAGCTTTCTTT; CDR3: CASSLESRAEAFF
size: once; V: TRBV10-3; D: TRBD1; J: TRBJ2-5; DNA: TGTGCCATCAGCCCGACAGGGGAAGAGACCCAGTACTTC; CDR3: CAISPTGEETQYF
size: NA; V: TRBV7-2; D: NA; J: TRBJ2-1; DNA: TGTGCCAGCAGCTTAGGTTTTCGGGCGGGAAGGGATGAGCAGTTCTTC; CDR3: CASSLGFRAGRDEQFF
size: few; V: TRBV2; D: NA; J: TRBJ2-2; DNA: TGTGCCAGCACACTAGACACCTCGAACACCGGGGAGCTGTTTTTT; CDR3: CASTLDTSNTGELFF
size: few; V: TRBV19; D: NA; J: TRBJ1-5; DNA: TGTGCCAGTAGGATGTCAGGGGATCAGCCCCAGCATTTT; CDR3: CASRMSGDQPQHF
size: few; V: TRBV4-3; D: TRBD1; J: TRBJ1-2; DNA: TGCGCCAGCAGCCGGGACAGGGGTTACTATGGCTACACCTTC; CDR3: CASSRDRGYYGYTF
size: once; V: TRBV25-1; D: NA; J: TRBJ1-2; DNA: TGTGCCAGCAGTGAATCAGGACAGCTCTATGGCTACACCTTC; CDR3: CASSESGQLYGYTF
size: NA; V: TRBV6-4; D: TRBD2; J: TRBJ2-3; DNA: TGTGCCAGCAGTGCTAGCGGGACAGATACGCAGTATTTT; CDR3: CASSASGTDTQYF
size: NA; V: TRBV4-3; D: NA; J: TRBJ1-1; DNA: TGCGCCAGCAGCCAAACTGCGAACACTGAAGCTTTCTTT; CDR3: CASSQTANTEAFF
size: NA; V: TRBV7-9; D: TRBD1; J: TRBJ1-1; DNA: TGTGCCAGCAGCCCTCGGACAGGGGGTAACACTGAAGCTTTCTTT; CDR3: CASSPRTGGNTEAFF
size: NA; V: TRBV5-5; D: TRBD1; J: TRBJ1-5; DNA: TGTGCCAGCAGCATGGGCGGGACAGCCAATCAGCCCCAGCATTTT; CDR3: CASSMGGTANQPQHF
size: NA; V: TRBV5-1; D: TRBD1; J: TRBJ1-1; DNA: TGCGCCAGCAGCTCGACGGGACAGATGAACACTGAAGCTTTCTTT; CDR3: CASSSTGQMNTEAFF
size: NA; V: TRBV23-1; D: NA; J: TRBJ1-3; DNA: TGCGCCAGCAGTCAACCCCTCGGACAGACCTCTGGAAACACCATATATTTT; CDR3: CASSQPLGQTSGNTIYF
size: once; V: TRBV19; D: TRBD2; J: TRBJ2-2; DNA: TGTGCCAGTAGTATAACTAGCGGGACCGGGGAGCTGTTTTTT; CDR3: CASSITSGTGELFF
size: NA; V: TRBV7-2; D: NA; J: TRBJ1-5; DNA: TGTGCCAGCAGCTTTACGAACACGGGTAGCAATCAGCCCCAGCATTTT; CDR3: CASSFTNTGSNQPQHF
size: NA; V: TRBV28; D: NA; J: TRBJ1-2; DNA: TGTGCCAGCAGTTTGTTAAATACAGGATGGGGCTACACCTTC; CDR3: CASSLLNTGWGYTF
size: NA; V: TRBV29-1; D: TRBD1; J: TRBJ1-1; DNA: TGCAGCGTTGCGGGGGACAGCATGAACACTGAAGCTTTCTTT; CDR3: CSVAGDSMNTEAFF
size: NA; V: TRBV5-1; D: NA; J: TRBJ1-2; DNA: TGCGCCAGCAGCTCCCTTGAGGGCGGCTCTGGCTACACCTTC; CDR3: CASSSLEGGSGYTF
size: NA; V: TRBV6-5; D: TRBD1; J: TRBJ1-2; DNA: TGTGCCAGCAGAACAGGGGGCGCAGTCGCTGGTGGCTACACCTTC; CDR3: CASRTGGAVAGGYTF
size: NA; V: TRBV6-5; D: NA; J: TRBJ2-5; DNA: TGTGCCAGCAGTTCCTCGCCGGGTCCTAGTAGGGAGACCCAGTACTTC; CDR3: CASSSSPGPSRETQYF
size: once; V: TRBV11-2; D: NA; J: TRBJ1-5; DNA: TGTGCCAGCAGCTTAAGAGCAGGGTCGGCTCAGCCCCAGCATTTT; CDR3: CASSLRAGSAQPQHF
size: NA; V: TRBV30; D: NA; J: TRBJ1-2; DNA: TGTGCCTGGAGTGATTGGGAGGGGGGAGGCTACACCTTC; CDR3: CAWSDWEGGGYTF
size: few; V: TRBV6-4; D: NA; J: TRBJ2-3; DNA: TGTGCCAGCAGTGGGGCCAGAGGGGATACGCAGTATTTT; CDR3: CASSGARGDTQYF
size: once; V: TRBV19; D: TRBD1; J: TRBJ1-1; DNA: TGTGCCAGTAGTATCCTCCCGCCGGGACAGGGGGTGATCACTGAAGCTTTCTTT; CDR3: CASSILPPGQGVITEAFF
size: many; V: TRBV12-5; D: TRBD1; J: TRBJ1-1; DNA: TGTGCTAGTGGTTTGGTACCTCTTCTGCCAGGGGGCAGATCTGAAGCTTTCTTT; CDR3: CASGLVPLLPGGRSEAFF
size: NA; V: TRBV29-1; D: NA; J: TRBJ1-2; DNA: TGCAGCGTTGCCACCAGGCAATATGGCTACACCTTC; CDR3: CSVATRQYGYTF
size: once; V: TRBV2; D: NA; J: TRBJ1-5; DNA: TGTGCCAGCAGTTACAGGACGGATCAGCCCCAGCATTTT; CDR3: CASSYRTDQPQHF